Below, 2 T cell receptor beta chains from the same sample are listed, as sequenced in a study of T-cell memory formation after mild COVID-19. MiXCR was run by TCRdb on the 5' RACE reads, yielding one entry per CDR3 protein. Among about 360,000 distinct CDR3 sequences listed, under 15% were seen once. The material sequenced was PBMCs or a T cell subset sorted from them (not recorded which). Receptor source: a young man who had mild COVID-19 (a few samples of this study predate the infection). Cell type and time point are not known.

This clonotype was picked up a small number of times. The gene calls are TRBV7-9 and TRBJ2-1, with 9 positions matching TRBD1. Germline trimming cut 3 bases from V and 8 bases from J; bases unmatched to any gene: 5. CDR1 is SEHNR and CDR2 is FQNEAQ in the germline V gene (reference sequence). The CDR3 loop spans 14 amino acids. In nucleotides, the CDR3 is TGTGCCAGCAGCTTGGGACAGGGACGGGATGAGCAGTTCTTC. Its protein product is CASSLGQGRDEQFF.

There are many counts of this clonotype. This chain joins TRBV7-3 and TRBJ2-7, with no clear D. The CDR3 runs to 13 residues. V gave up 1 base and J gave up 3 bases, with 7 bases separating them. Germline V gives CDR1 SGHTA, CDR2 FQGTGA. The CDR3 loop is CASSLMAGYEQYF. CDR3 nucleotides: TGTGCCAGCAGCTTAATGGCAGGCTACGAGCAGTACTTC.